Shown below are 22 T cell receptor beta chains from a single sample sequenced in a study of shared clonotypes between healthy human individuals. This table comes from immunoSEQ multiplex PCR, and its TCRdb copy is limited to in-frame clones, with some not included. Of about 520,000 clones listed, around 96% are singletons. The sample taken for sequencing was naive CD4+ T cells sorted from blood. Subset noted: CD45RA+ positively selected. Receptors originate from a woman aged 25 to 39 in good health.

The chain combines TRBV11-2 with TRBJ2-7; 12 bases map to TRBD2. CDR1 SGHAT and CDR2 FQNNGV come from the germline V gene. This CDR3 is 16 amino acids long. V was clipped by 5 bases and J by 2 bases; unmatched bases: 7. Written as DNA, the CDR3 is TGTGCCAGCAGCCCCGCGGGACTAGCGGGTCCCTACGAGCAGTACTTC. Translated, it gives CASSPAGLAGPYEQYF.

The count of this clone is one. The rearrangement joins TRBV29-1 to TRBJ1-3; D call uncertain. The CDR3 spans 12 residues. V was pared by 6 bases and J by 4 bases, with 10 bases between. Germline V gene sequence: CDR1 SQVTM, CDR2 ANQGSEA. The CDR3 DNA follows: TGCAGCGTGACCCAGGACGGAAACACCATATATTTT. Protein product: CSVTQDGNTIYF.

The V and J genes are TRBV4-2 and TRBJ1-4, with TRBD1 as a possible D gene (5 bases). CDR3 length: 18 amino acids. Germline CDR1 reads LGHNA; CDR2 reads YNFKEQ. Trimming stripped 4 bases from V and 0 bases from J, with 18 bases between. This CDR3 is CASSRATARIATNEKLFF. CDR3 bases: TGTGCCAGCAGCCGCGCGACAGCCAGGATTGCAACTAATGAAAAACTGTTTTTT.

This chain connects TRBV27 to TRBJ1-6; unclear D gene. Trimming left V 2 bases short and J 0 bases short, with 5 bases between. The CDR3 consists of 15 residues. Per germline, CDR1 MNHEY and CDR2 SMNVEV (reference sequence). The CDR3, as DNA: TGTGCCAGCAGTTTAAGTGGCTCCTATAATTCACCCCTCCACTTT. It is translated as CASSLSGSYNSPLHF.

The chain has TRBV5-1 and TRBJ2-7; a possible D gene is TRBD1 (6 bases). The CDR3 is 12 amino acids. The germline gives CDR1 SGHRS, CDR2 YFSETQ. The V gene lost 4 bases and the J gene lost 7 bases, with 12 bases spanning the gap. For the CDR3, the DNA is TGCGCCAGCAGCCAACAGGGTAGGGAGCAGTACTTC. It encodes CASSQQGREQYF.

The chain combines TRBV27 with TRBJ2-1; D is undetermined. The ends were cut back, 3 bases at V and 5 bases at J, with 8 bases in the middle. This CDR3 comprises 13 residues. Germline values: CDR1 MNHEY, CDR2 SMNVEV (reference sequence). The CDR3 region has the DNA TGTGCCAGCAGTTTGGTCTGGCACAATGAGCAGTTCTTC. Protein sequence: CASSLVWHNEQFF.

The chain carries TRBV28 and TRBJ2-7; D may be TRBD1 or TRBD2 (6 bases each). Trimming removed 3 bases from V and 3 bases from J, with 12 bases in between. From germline, CDR1 is MDHEN and CDR2 SYDVKM. The CDR3 has 14 amino acids. CDR3: CASSLGGRLYEQYF. As DNA, the CDR3 is TGTGCCAGCAGTTTGGGGGGCAGGCTCTACGAGCAGTACTTC.

The chain uses TRBV6-1 and TRBJ2-6, with no clear D. The V end was cut by 5 bases, the J end by 2 bases, with 10 bases between. The CDR3 loop spans 15 amino acids. The germline V gene has CDR1 MNHNS and CDR2 SASEGT. The CDR3 reads CASSTALTGANVLTF. Written as DNA, the CDR3 is TGTGCCAGCAGTACCGCATTAACTGGGGCCAACGTCCTGACTTTC.

The chain joins TRBV27 to TRBJ2-7; 9 bases are a match to TRBD2. With 6 bases clipped from V and 2 bases from J, the junction kept 14 bases outside the gene matches. The germline V gene encodes CDR1 MNHEY and CDR2 SMNVEV (reference sequence). The CDR3 loop spans 17 amino acids. The CDR3 here is CASSLGPSGRTTYEQYF. The DNA for the CDR3 is TGTGCCAGCAGCTTGGGCCCAAGCGGGAGGACAACCTACGAGCAGTACTTC.

Points on this clone: The sample holds other DNA sequences that translate to the same CDR3. This chain uses TRBV29-1 with TRBJ1-5; unclear D gene. V lost 6 bases and J lost 0, with 6 bases in between. The CDR3 totals 12 residues. Germline CDR1 reads SQVTM; CDR2 reads ANQGSEA. CDR3 loop: CSVGSSNQPQHF. The CDR3 nucleotides read TGCAGCGTAGGTTCTAGCAATCAGCCCCAGCATTTT.

As for this clone: An end of the junction does not agree with germline; a read error may underlie this. The J gene is TRBJ2-1, the V gene TRBV28, with no clear D. From germline, CDR1 is MDHEN and CDR2 SYDVKM. This CDR3 has 16 amino acids. This chain's CDR3 is CASSKLSPRTYNGQFF. CDR3 DNA sequence: TGTGCCAGCAGCAAACTGAGTCCTAGGACCTACAATGGGCAGTTCTTC.

This chain uses TRBV27 with TRBJ2-3; a weak D match, TRBD1 (5 bases). The V gene lost 0 bases and the J gene lost 2 bases, with 12 bases spanning the gap. Germline loops: CDR1 MNHEY, CDR2 SMNVEV (reference sequence). This CDR3 contains 16 residues. Here the CDR3 DNA reads TGTGCCAGCAGTTTATCGCAGGGATTGGCCACAGATACGCAGTATTTT. This encodes CASSLSQGLATDTQYF.

This clone was seen only once. The chain is built from TRBV7-6 and TRBJ2-7; D unclear. Germline V gene lookup returns CDR1 SGHVS and CDR2 FNYEAQ. CDR3 length equals 14 residues. Trimming took off 1 base at V and 4 bases at J, with 11 bases between the two ends. CDR3 DNA: TGTGCCAGCAGCTTAGATTCAGGAACGTACGAGCAGTACTTC. Protein sequence: CASSLDSGTYEQYF. The entire variable domain, with the rest obtained from reference TRBV7-6 and TRBJ2-7, is as follows: GAGVSQSPRYKVTKRGQDVALRCDPISGHVSLYWYRQALGQGPEFLTYFNYEAQQDKSGLPNDRFSAERPEGSISTLTIQRTEQRDSAMYRCASSLDSGTYEQYFGPGTRLTVT.

The chain is built from TRBV11-3 and TRBJ2-3; D ambiguous. V was pared by 5 bases and J by 3 bases, with 15 bases between. Looked up from germline, CDR1 is SGHNT and CDR2 is YENEEA. The CDR3 length is 15 residues. The DNA of the CDR3 is TGTGCCAGCAGCCGGAGTACGTGGGGAACAGATACGCAGTATTTT. It is translated as CASSRSTWGTDTQYF.

The genes are TRBV19 and TRBJ1-1; D call uncertain. Germline V lookup: CDR1 LNHDA, CDR2 SQIVND (reference sequence). The CDR3 spans 14 residues. Trimming took off 7 bases at V and 6 bases at J, with 18 bases between the two ends. The CDR3 loop is CASTYTVSGAEAFF. The CDR3 DNA sequence: TGTGCCAGTACCTACACAGTATCGGGCGCTGAAGCTTTCTTT.

J is TRBJ2-1 and V is TRBV6-4; D is ambiguous. The CDR3 totals 16 residues. CDR1 and CDR2 from the germline V gene are MRHNA and SNTAGT. V was pared by 6 bases and J by 4 bases, with 19 bases between. The DNA of the CDR3 is TGTGCCAGCAGGTCCCCCCCACGCTACGGATACAATGAGCAGTTCTTC. Residues: CASRSPPRYGYNEQFF.

The chain recombines TRBV28 with TRBJ2-2, with TRBD1 identical over 10 bases. This CDR3 comprises 21 residues. CDR1 MDHEN and CDR2 SYDVKM come from the germline V gene. V lost 4 bases, J lost 1 base, and 18 bases stayed unmatched. CDR3 sequence: CASSYYGQGVPQKRNTGELFF. CDR3 in DNA: TGTGCCAGCAGTTACTACGGACAGGGGGTTCCACAAAAAAGGAACACCGGGGAGCTGTTTTTT.

In this sample, this clone turned up once. The chain is built from TRBV5-5 and TRBJ1-3; no clear D gene. Germline V gives CDR1 SGHKS, CDR2 YYEKEE (reference sequence). V lost 1 base and J 0 bases, leaving 11 bases between the germline ends. This CDR3 is built from 16 residues. For the CDR3, the DNA is TGTGCCAGCAGCTTGTGGCAGACCTTCTCTGGAAACACCATATATTTT. Its translation: CASSLWQTFSGNTIYF.

The V gene is TRBV28, the J gene TRBJ2-5; 10 bases are a match to TRBD2. Trimming took 8 bases from V and 4 from J; bases not matched to a gene: 13. In germline, CDR1 is MDHEN, CDR2 SYDVKM. The CDR3 length is 16 residues. This chain's CDR3 is CASVEKLAGFPETQYF. The CDR3 DNA is TGTGCCAGCGTAGAAAAACTAGCGGGATTTCCAGAGACCCAGTACTTC.

This clone occurred once. The rearrangement links TRBV15 to TRBJ2-1; TRBD2 agrees at 15 bases. Germline V lookup: CDR1 LNHNV, CDR2 YYDKDF (reference sequence). V was clipped by 1 base and J by 7 bases; unmatched bases: 14. The CDR3 extends over 20 amino acids. The CDR3 here is CATSRGRTSGRAARGNEQFF. CDR3 in DNA: TGTGCCACCAGCAGAGGTAGGACTAGCGGGAGGGCCGCGAGGGGGAATGAGCAGTTCTTC.

The J gene is TRBJ2-2, the V gene TRBV2; no definite D call. V lost 7 bases and J lost 6, with 12 bases in between. The CDR3 runs to 13 residues. Germline V lookup: CDR1 SNHLY, CDR2 FYNNEI. CDR3 sequence: CASMGPPPGELFF. CDR3 nucleotides: TGTGCCAGCATGGGCCCGCCTCCCGGGGAGCTGTTTTTT.

The rearrangement joins TRBV18 to TRBJ1-2; TRBD1 might be the D (6 bases). Germline CDR1 and CDR2: KGHSH and LQKENI. Trimming removed 2 bases from V and 4 bases from J, with 8 bases in between. The CDR3 is 13 residues long. This CDR3 reads CASSPLDSYGYTF. CDR3 nucleotide sequence: TGTGCCAGCTCACCATTGGACAGCTATGGCTACACCTTC.